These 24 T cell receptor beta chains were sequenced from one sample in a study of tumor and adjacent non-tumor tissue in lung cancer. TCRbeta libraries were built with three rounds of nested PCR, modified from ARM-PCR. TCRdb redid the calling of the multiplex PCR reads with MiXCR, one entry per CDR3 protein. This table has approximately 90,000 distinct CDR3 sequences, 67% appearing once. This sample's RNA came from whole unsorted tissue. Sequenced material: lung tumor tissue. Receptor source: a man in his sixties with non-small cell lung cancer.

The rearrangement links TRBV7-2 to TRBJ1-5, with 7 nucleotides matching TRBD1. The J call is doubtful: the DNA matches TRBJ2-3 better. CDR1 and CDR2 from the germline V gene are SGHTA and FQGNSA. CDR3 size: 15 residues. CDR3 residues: CASSLGATGNQPQYF. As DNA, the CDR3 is TGTGCCAGCAGCTTAGGAGCGACAGGGAATCAGCCCCAGTATTTT.

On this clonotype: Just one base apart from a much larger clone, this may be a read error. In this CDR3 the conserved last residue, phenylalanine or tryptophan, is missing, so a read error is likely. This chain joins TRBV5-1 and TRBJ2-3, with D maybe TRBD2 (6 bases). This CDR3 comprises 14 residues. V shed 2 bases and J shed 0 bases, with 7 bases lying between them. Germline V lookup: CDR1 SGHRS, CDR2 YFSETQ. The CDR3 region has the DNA TGCGCCAGCAGCTTAGGGACTAGCACAGATACGCAGTATTTG. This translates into CASSLGTSTDTQYL.

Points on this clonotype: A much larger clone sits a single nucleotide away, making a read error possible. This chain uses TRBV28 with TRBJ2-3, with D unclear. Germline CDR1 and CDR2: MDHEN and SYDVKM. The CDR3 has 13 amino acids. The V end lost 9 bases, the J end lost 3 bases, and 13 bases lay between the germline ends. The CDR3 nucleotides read TGTGCCAGGAGAGTTTATCGGACAGATACGCAGTATTTT. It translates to CARRVYRTDTQYF.

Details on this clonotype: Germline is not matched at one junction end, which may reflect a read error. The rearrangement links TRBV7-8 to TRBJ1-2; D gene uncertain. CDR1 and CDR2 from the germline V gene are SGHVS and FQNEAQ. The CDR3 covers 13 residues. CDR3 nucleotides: TGTGCCAGCAGCTTAGACGGCAGCTATAGCTACATCTTC. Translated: CASSLDGSYSYIF.

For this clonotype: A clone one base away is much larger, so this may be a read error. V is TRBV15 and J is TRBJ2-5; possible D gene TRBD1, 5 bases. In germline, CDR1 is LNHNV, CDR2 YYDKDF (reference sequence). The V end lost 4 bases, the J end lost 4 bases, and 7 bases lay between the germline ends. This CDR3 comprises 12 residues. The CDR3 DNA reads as TGTGCCACCAGCATGCAGGGAGAGACCCAGTACTTC. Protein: CATSMQGETQYF.

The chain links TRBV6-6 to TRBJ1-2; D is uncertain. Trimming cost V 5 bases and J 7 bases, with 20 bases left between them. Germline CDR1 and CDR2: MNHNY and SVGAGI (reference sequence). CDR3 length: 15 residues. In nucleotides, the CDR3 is TGTGCCAGCAGTCACCACCCGATTTGGGAGGTTGGCTACACCTTC. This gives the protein CASSHHPIWEVGYTF.

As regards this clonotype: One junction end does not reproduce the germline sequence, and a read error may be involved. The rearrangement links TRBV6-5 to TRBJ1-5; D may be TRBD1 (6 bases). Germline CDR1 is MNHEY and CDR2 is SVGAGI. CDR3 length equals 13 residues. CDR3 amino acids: CASSAGSGQPQHF. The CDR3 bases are TGTGCCAGCAGTGCGGGGTCTGGACAGCCACAGCATTTT.

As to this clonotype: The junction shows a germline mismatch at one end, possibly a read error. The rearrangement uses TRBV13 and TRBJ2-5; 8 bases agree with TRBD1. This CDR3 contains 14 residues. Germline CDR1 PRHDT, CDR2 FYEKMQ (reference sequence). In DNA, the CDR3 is TGTGCTAGCAGCTCCTGGACAGGGCAAGAGACCCAGTACTTC. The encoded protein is CASSSWTGQETQYF.

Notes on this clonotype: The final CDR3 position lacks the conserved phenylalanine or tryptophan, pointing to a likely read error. The CDR3 reads CAISVSANTGELFV. As DNA, the CDR3 is TGTGCCATCAGTGTCAGCGCGAACACCGGGGAGCTGTTTGTT. The V and J genes are TRBV24-1 and TRBJ2-2; D gene ambiguous. Germline CDR1 reads KGHDR; CDR2 reads SFDVKD. The CDR3 loop spans 14 amino acids.

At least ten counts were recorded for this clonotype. This CDR3 is CASSQVLIWGMDTGELFF. The CDR3 region has the DNA TGCGCCAGCAGCCAAGTATTAATATGGGGGATGGACACCGGGGAGCTGTTTTTT. This sequence joins TRBV4-3 and TRBJ2-2, with D perhaps assigned TRBD1 or TRBD2 (5 bases each). CDR3 length equals 18 residues. Germline V CDR1 and CDR2: LGHNA, YSLEER. V gave up 1 base and J gave up 3 bases, with 18 bases separating them.

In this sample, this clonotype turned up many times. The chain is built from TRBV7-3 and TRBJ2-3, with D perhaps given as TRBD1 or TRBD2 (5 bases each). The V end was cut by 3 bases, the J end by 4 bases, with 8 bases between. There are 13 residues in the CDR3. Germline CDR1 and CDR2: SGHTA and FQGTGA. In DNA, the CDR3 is TGTGCCAGCAGCTTGACGGGGCCAGATACGCAGTATTTT. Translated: CASSLTGPDTQYF.

The CDR3 nucleotides read TGCATAGTTATTCCCCGGGGACAGGAGACCTACGAGCAGTACTTC. Its translation is CIVIPRGQETYEQYF. V and J are TRBV29-1 and TRBJ2-7, with 8 positions matching TRBD1. This CDR3 has 15 residues. Germline CDR1 and CDR2: SQVTM and ANQGSEA.

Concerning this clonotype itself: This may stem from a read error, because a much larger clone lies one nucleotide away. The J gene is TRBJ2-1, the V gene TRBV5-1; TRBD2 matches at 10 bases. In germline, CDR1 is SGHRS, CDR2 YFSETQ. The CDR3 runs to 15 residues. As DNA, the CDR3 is TGCGCCAGCGGCTTGGTAGCGGGAGGCTACAATGAGCAGTTCTTC. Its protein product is CASGLVAGGYNEQFF. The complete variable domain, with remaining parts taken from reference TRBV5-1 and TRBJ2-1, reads KAGVTQTPRYLIKTRGQQVTLSCSPISGHRSVSWYQQTPGQGLQFLFEYFSETQRNKGNFPGRFSGRQFSNSRSEMNVSTLELGDSALYLCASGLVAGGYNEQFFGPGTRLTVL.

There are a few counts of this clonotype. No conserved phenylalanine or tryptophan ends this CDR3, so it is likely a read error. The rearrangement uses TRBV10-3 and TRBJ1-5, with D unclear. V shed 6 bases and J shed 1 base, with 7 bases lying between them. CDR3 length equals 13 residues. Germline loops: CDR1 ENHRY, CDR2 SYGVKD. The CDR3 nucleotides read TGTGCCATCAGGGAGGGAAGCAATCAGCCCCAGCATCTT. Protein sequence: CAIREGSNQPQHL.

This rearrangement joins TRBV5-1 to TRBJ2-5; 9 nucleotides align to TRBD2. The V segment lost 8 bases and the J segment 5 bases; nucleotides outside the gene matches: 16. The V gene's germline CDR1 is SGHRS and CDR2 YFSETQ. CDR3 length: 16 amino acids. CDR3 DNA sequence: TGCGCCAGAAGACCCACCCTCAGTAGCGGGAGTGAGACCCAGTACTTC. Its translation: CARRPTLSSGSETQYF.

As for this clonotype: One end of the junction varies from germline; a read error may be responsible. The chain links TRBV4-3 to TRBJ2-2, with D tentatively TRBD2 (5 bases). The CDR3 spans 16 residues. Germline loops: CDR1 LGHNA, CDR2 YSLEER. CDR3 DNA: TGCGCCAGCAGCCTAGAAAGGGCCGCGGGCACCGGGGAGCCGTTTTTT. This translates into CASSLERAAGTGEPFF.

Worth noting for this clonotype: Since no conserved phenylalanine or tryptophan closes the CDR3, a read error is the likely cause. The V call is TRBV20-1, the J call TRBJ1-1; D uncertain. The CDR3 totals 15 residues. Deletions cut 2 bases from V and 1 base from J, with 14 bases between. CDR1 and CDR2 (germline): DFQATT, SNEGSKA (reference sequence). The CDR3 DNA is TGCAGTGCTAGACCCCCCAAGTGTCCGAACACTGAAGCTTTCTAT. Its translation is CSARPPKCPNTEAFY.

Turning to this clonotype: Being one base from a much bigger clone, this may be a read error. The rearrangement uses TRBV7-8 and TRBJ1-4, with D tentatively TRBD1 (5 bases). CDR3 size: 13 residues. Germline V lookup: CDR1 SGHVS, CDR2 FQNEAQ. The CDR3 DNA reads TGTGTCAGCAGCCCCCTGGGGGAGAATAAACTGTTTTTT. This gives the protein CVSSPLGENKLFF.

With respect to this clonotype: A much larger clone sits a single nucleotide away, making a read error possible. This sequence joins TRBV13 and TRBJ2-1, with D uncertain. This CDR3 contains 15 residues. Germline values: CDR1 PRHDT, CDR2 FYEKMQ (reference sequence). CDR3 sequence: CASTLGQPRYNEQFF. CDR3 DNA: TGTGCCAGCACCTTAGGCCAGCCTAGATACAATGAGCAGTTCTTC.

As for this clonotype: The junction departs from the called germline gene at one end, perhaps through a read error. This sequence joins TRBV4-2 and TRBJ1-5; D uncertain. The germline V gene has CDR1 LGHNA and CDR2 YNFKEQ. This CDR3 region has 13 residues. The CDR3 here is CASSQVLGGTQHF. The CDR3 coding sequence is TGTGCTAGCAGCCAAGTTTTGGGAGGCACCCAGCATTTT.

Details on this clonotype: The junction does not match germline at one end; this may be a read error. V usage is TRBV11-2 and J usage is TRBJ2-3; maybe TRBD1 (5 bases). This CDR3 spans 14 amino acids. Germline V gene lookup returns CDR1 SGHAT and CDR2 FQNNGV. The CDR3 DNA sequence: TGTGGCAGCAGCCACCGGACATCTACGGCTACCCAGTATTTT. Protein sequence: CGSSHRTSTATQYF.

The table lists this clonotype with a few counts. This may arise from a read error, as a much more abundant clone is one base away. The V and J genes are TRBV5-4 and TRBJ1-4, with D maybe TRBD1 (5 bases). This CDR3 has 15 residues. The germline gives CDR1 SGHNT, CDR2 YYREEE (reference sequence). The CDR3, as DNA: TGTGTCAGCAGCCCCCCGGGACCCACTAATGAAAAACTGTTTTTT. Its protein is CVSSPPGPTNEKLFF.

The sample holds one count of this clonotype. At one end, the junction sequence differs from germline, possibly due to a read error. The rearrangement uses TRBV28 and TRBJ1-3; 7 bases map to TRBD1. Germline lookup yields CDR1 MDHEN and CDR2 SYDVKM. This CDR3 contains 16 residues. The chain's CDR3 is CTSRLDEGASGNTIYF. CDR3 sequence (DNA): TGTACCAGCAGACTCGATGAGGGGGCCTCTGGAAACACCATATATTTT.

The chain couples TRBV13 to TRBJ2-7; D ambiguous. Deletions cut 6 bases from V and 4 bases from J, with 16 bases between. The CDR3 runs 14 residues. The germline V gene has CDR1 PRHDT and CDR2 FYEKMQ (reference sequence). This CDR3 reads CASSSGPAKYEQYF. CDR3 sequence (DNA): TGTGCCAGCAGTTCGGGTCCTGCGAAGTACGAGCAGTACTTC. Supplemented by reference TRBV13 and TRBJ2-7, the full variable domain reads AAGVIQSPRHLIKEKRETATLKCYPIPRHDTVYWYQQGPGQDPQFLISFYEKMQSDKGSIPDRFSAQQFSDYHSELNMSSLELGDSALYFCASSSGPAKYEQYFGPGTRLTVT.